One and the same sample provided the 17 T cell receptor beta chains below, sequenced in a study of T cells after yellow fever vaccination. TCRdb passed the 5' RACE reads through MiXCR, listing each CDR3 protein once. The sample contains 150,000 to 200,000 distinct CDR3 sequences, 9.5% to 11% of which appear only once. This material consisted of CD8+ T cells sorted from PBMCs, taken 15 days after the yellow fever booster vaccination. These receptors were taken from a man between 18 and 35 years old who received the YFV17D yellow fever vaccine.

V is TRBV4-3 and J is TRBJ2-7; D is unresolved. This CDR3 has 17 residues. CDR1 is LGHNA, CDR2 YSLEER, per germline. Trimming took 0 bases from V and 0 from J, leaving 15 bases between them. The CDR3 spells CASSQDFPAKSSYEQYF. The CDR3, as DNA: TGCGCCAGCAGCCAAGATTTTCCAGCAAAGAGCTCCTACGAGCAGTACTTC.

In this sample, this clonotype turned up a few times. The V call is TRBV7-6, the J call TRBJ2-5; D perhaps matches TRBD2 (5 bases). The germline V and J ends were trimmed by 9 bases and 2 bases, with 19 bases remaining between them. The CDR3 contains 15 residues. Germline lookup yields CDR1 SGHVS and CDR2 FNYEAQ. The DNA of the CDR3 is TGTGCCAGTCGAGCTCTAGCAGCATTACAAGAGACCCAGTACTTC. Amino acids: CASRALAALQETQYF. The full variable domain, its missing parts supplied by reference TRBV7-6 and TRBJ2-5, is GAGVSQSPRYKVTKRGQDVALRCDPISGHVSLYWYRQALGQGPEFLTYFNYEAQQDKSGLPNDRFSAERPEGSISTLTIQRTEQRDSAMYRCASRALAALQETQYFGPGTRLLVL.

This clonotype was detected many times. The chain joins TRBV4-1 to TRBJ2-3; unclear D gene. There are 12 residues in the CDR3. CDR1 and CDR2 (germline): MGHRA, YSYEKL. Between the trimmed V and J ends, which lost 0 bases and 8 bases, there was a span of 6 bases. The DNA for the CDR3 is TGCGCCAGCAGCCAAGATGCTGGTACGCAGTATTTT. It yields the protein CASSQDAGTQYF.

This chain joins TRBV7-9 and TRBJ1-3; tentative D call: TRBD1 (5 bases). The germline V gene encodes CDR1 SEHNR and CDR2 FQNEAQ (reference sequence). Trimming took 0 bases from V and 2 from J, leaving 14 bases between them. The CDR3 covers 17 residues. DNA for the CDR3: TGTGCCAGCAGCTTAGCCCCGTTTAGGGGACCTGGAAACACCATATATTTT. Protein: CASSLAPFRGPGNTIYF. Filled out from reference TRBV7-9 and TRBJ1-3, the complete variable domain reads DTGVSQNPRHKITKRGQNVTFRCDPISEHNRLYWYRQTLGQGPEFLTYFQNEAQLEKSRLLSDRFSAERPKGSFSTLEIQRTEQGDSAMYLCASSLAPFRGPGNTIYFGEGSWLTVV.

The rearrangement links TRBV5-7 to TRBJ2-1; 12 bases map to TRBD2. TRBV5-7 is marked as an open reading frame, function uncertain. This CDR3 is 13 amino acids long. V dropped 9 bases and J dropped 9; count of bases not matched to a gene: 7. Here the CDR3 DNA reads TGTGCCAACGGGACTAGCGGGTTGTGTGAGCAGTTCTTC. Translating gives CANGTSGLCEQFF.

This clonotype was picked up a small number of times. The V gene is TRBV20-1, the J gene TRBJ2-5; 7 bases agree with TRBD2. The CDR3 loop spans 15 amino acids. Germline V lookup: CDR1 DFQATT, CDR2 SNEGSKA (reference sequence). Germline trimming cut 3 bases from V and 1 base from J; bases unmatched to any gene: 8. The CDR3 loop is CSARRRLAVQETQYF. CDR3 sequence (DNA): TGCAGTGCTAGGAGGCGGCTAGCGGTCCAAGAGACCCAGTACTTC.

This clonotype has just a few counts. The junction does not match germline at one end; this may be a read error. The rearrangement uses TRBV4-3 and TRBJ2-5; no clear D gene. Germline CDR1 is LGHNA and CDR2 is YSLEER. The CDR3 length is 16 residues. The CDR3 bases are TGCGCCAGCAGCCAAGAGAGAGCCAGCCGGCTGGAGACCCAGTGCTTC. Translated: CASSQERASRLETQCF.

In this sample, this clonotype turned up many times. The chain couples TRBV5-1 to TRBJ2-7, with D possibly being TRBD2 (6 bases). Germline CDR1 and CDR2: SGHRS and YFSETQ. V lost 1 base to trimming and J lost 3 bases, with 11 bases between them. CDR3 length equals 14 residues. CDR3: CASSLSGGDYEQYF. In DNA, the CDR3 is TGCGCCAGCAGCTTGTCGGGCGGGGACTACGAGCAGTACTTC.

This clonotype was detected a few times. The chain uses TRBV15 and TRBJ1-3; 8 bases fit TRBD1. This CDR3 is built from 14 residues. The V and J ends lost 3 bases and 3 bases, in that order; junction bases with no gene match: 1. Germline CDR1 and CDR2: LNHNV and YYDKDF (reference sequence). CDR3 sequence reads: CATSRTGDGNTIYF. CDR3 in DNA: TGTGCCACCAGCAGGACAGGGGATGGAAACACCATATATTTT.

This clonotype has only a few counts. This chain connects TRBV6-6 to TRBJ2-3; D is unclear. The CDR3 runs to 13 residues. Trimming removed 2 bases at V and 3 bases at J, with 6 bases between. Germline V gene data show CDR1 as MNHNY and CDR2 as SVGAGI (reference sequence). The CDR3 is CASSYGRTDTQYF. The CDR3, as DNA: TGTGCCAGCAGTTACGGCCGTACAGATACGCAGTATTTT.

This clonotype has more than one count but fewer than ten. J is TRBJ2-3 and V is TRBV7-2; TRBD1 or TRBD2 may be the D gene (6 bases each). Germline loops: CDR1 SGHTA, CDR2 FQGNSA. The CDR3 is 14 residues long. V was clipped by 1 base and J by 9 bases, with 14 bases between them. The CDR3 DNA reads TGTGCCAGCAGCTTAGAGGGGGGCGATTGGACGCAGTATTTT. Translating gives CASSLEGGDWTQYF.

CDR3 loop: CASSPRGGETQYF. CDR3 in DNA: TGCGCCAGCAGCCCTCGGGGTGGGGAGACCCAGTACTTC. The chain has TRBV5-1 and TRBJ2-5; weak D call: TRBD2 (5 bases). Per germline, CDR1 SGHRS and CDR2 YFSETQ. The CDR3 consists of 13 residues. The V end lost 4 bases, the J end lost 5 bases, and 12 bases lay between the germline ends.

The V gene is TRBV29-1, the J gene TRBJ2-1; no reliable D call. Deletions cut 7 bases from V and 10 bases from J, with 8 bases between. The CDR3 loop spans 9 amino acids. Per the germline V gene, CDR1 is SQVTM and CDR2 is ANQGSEA. The CDR3 sequence is CSAGSEQFF. CDR3 bases: TGCAGCGCCGGTAGCGAGCAGTTCTTC.

V is TRBV13 and J is TRBJ2-2; a possible D gene is TRBD2 (5 bases). Germline V gene data show CDR1 as PRHDT and CDR2 as FYEKMQ (reference sequence). V dropped 2 bases and J dropped 4 bases, with 8 bases sitting between them. The CDR3 has 14 residues. Here the CDR3 reads CASSLWLATGELFF. In DNA, the CDR3 is TGTGCCAGCAGCTTATGGCTAGCCACCGGGGAGCTGTTTTTT.

This sequence joins TRBV4-3 and TRBJ1-1; TRBD1 is a possible D gene (6 bases). The CDR3 length is 17 residues. Germline V CDR1 and CDR2: LGHNA, YSLEER. Trimming removed 1 base from V and 1 base from J, with 16 bases in between. CDR3 region: CASSQAYRVEGNTEAFF. DNA of the CDR3: TGCGCCAGCAGCCAAGCTTACAGGGTGGAGGGGAACACTGAAGCTTTCTTT.

V is TRBV11-2 and J is TRBJ2-1, with a tentative D call TRBD2 (5 bases). This CDR3 is 14 amino acids long. With 5 bases removed from V and 4 bases from J, the gap between germline ends came to 12 bases. CDR1 SGHAT and CDR2 FQNNGV come from the germline V gene. CDR3 bases: TGTGCCAGCAGCGACCCGGGATTATACAATGAGCAGTTCTTC. Protein sequence: CASSDPGLYNEQFF.

The chain joins TRBV19 to TRBJ1-5, with D possibly being TRBD1 (5 bases). Germline V lookup: CDR1 LNHDA, CDR2 SQIVND (reference sequence). The germline V and J ends were trimmed by 3 bases and 0 bases, with 6 bases remaining between them. The CDR3 spans 14 residues. The CDR3 is CASSIQGSNQPQHF. Here the CDR3 DNA reads TGTGCCAGTAGTATTCAGGGTAGCAATCAGCCCCAGCATTTT.